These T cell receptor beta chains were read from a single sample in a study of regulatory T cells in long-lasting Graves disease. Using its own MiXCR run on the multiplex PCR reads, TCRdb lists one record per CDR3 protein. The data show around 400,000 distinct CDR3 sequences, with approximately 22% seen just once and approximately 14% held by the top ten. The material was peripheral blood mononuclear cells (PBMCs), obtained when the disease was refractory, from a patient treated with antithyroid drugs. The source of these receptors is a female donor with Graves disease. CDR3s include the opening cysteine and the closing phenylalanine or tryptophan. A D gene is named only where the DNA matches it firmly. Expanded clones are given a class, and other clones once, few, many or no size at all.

CDR3 protein: CASSPGRGRGNQPQHF
CDR3 DNA: TGTGCCAGCAGCCCCGGGAGGGGGCGAGGCAATCAGCCCCAGCATTTT
J gene: TRBJ1-5
V gene: TRBV5-6
clone size: few
D gene: TRBD1

CDR3 protein: CASSLSTLSYEQYF
CDR3 DNA: TGTGCCAGCAGTTTATCGACGCTATCCTACGAGCAGTACTTC
J gene: TRBJ2-7
V gene: TRBV27
clone size: few
D gene: .

CDR3 protein: CASSPAGRALYGYTF
CDR3 DNA: TGCGCCAGCAGCCCGGCCGGCAGGGCTTTGTATGGCTACACCTTC
J gene: TRBJ1-2
V gene: TRBV5-1
clone size: .
D gene: .

CDR3 protein: CASSFSRGPTGELFF
CDR3 DNA: TGTGCCAGCAGTTTTTCCAGGGGGCCCACCGGGGAGCTGTTTTTT
J gene: TRBJ2-2
V gene: TRBV12-3/TRBV12-4
clone size: .
D gene: TRBD1

CDR3 protein: CASSLSGTSGNNEQFF
CDR3 DNA: TGTGCCAGCAGCCTGAGCGGGACTAGCGGAAACAATGAGCAGTTCTTC
J gene: TRBJ2-1
V gene: TRBV11-3
clone size: few
D gene: TRBD2

CDR3 protein: CASSTSGRGGTDTQYF
CDR3 DNA: TGTGCCAGCAGTACCTCTGGGCGGGGTGGCACAGATACGCAGTATTTT
J gene: TRBJ2-3
V gene: TRBV28
clone size: many
D gene: .

CDR3 protein: CASSSRLAGERGTDTQYF
CDR3 DNA: TGTGCCAGCAGCTCGAGACTAGCGGGAGAGCGTGGCACAGATACGCAGTATTTT
J gene: TRBJ2-3
V gene: TRBV7-2
clone size: .
D gene: TRBD2

CDR3 protein: CASSPRTSGSGLLKTQYF
CDR3 DNA: TGTGCCAGCAGTCCGAGGACTAGCGGGAGCGGTTTACTAAAGACCCAGTACTTC
J gene: TRBJ2-5
V gene: TRBV2
clone size: many
D gene: TRBD2

CDR3 protein: CSATSGDLSSYEQYF
CDR3 DNA: TGCAGTGCCACATCGGGGGACCTTTCATCCTACGAGCAGTACTTC
J gene: TRBJ2-7
V gene: TRBV20-1
clone size: few
D gene: .

CDR3 protein: CSAGQASSYEQYF
CDR3 DNA: TGCAGTGCCGGACAGGCAAGCTCCTACGAGCAGTACTTC
J gene: TRBJ2-7
V gene: TRBV20-1
clone size: .
D gene: TRBD1

CDR3 protein: CAWSVPSRGAGYGYTF
CDR3 DNA: TGTGCCTGGAGTGTACCTAGTCGGGGGGCTGGCTATGGCTACACCTTC
J gene: TRBJ1-2
V gene: TRBV30
clone size: few
D gene: .

CDR3 protein: CASSYQGYGYTF
CDR3 DNA: TGTGCCAGCAGTTATCAGGGTTACGGCTACACCTTC
J gene: TRBJ1-2
V gene: TRBV6-2/TRBV6-3
clone size: many
D gene: .

CDR3 protein: CAKPRGFQYF
CDR3 DNA: TGTGCCAAACCCCGGGGCTTCCAGTACTTC
J gene: TRBJ2-7
V gene: TRBV19
clone size: .
D gene: .

CDR3 protein: CASSVSRTGVGEQYF
CDR3 DNA: TGTGCCAGCAGTGTGTCGAGGACAGGGGTAGGAGAGCAGTACTTC
J gene: TRBJ2-7
V gene: TRBV2
clone size: many
D gene: TRBD1

CDR3 protein: CASSQGQGDQPQHF
CDR3 DNA: TGTGCCAGCAGCCAAGGACAGGGTGATCAGCCCCAGCATTTT
J gene: TRBJ1-5
V gene: TRBV7-9
clone size: .
D gene: TRBD1